The 8 T cell receptor beta chains below come from one sample, sequenced in a study of identical twins. TCRdb reprocessed the 5' RACE reads via MiXCR and lists one record per CDR3 protein. The profile covers 570,000 or so distinct CDR3 sequences, with approximately 9.6% appearing a single time and more than 2.5% taken by the ten largest. These same data were also listed under a study on yellow fever vaccine responses in identical twins.

The sample was PBMCs. The receptors were sampled from a woman between 18 and 29 years old in good health.

The rearrangement links TRBV7-2 to TRBJ2-7; 11 nucleotides match TRBD2. Germline-derived CDR1 and CDR2 are SGHTA and FQGNSA. The CDR3 sequence is 14 residues long. V shed 5 bases and J 6 bases; nucleotides not matched to a gene: 6. The CDR3, as DNA: TGTGCCAGCAGCCCCGGGACTAGCGGAGTCGAGCAGTACTTC. Protein: CASSPGTSGVEQYF.

The rearrangement joins TRBV11-2 to TRBJ2-7; TRBD2 matches 8 bases. The V and J ends lost 1 base and 5 bases, in that order; junction bases with no gene match: 7. The CDR3 is 15 residues long. CDR1 and CDR2 (germline): SGHAT, FQNNGV. DNA of the CDR3: TGTGCCAGCAGCTTAGCGGGACTAGGGTTCCACGAGCAGTACTTC. This codes for CASSLAGLGFHEQYF.

Note on this clonotype: One end of the junction is discordant with germline, which a read error may explain. The rearrangement joins TRBV3-1 to TRBJ2-7, with a weak D call TRBD2 (5 bases). This CDR3 is 13 amino acids long. The germline CDR1 and CDR2 sequences are LGHDT and YNNKEL (reference sequence). CDR3 amino acids: CTSSQASFREQYF. CDR3 DNA: TGTACCAGCAGCCAGGCTAGCTTCCGCGAGCAGTACTTC.

As DNA, the CDR3 is TGCGCCAGCAGCGGGCGACAGGAACCCTATCAGCCCCAGCATTTT. Protein product: CASSGRQEPYQPQHF. The chain combines TRBV4-1 with TRBJ1-5, with a weak D call TRBD1 (6 bases). The CDR3 runs to 15 residues. With 5 bases removed from V and 5 bases from J, the gap between germline ends came to 16 bases. CDR1 is MGHRA, CDR2 YSYEKL, per germline.

The table lists this clonotype with a few counts. The chain carries TRBV28 and TRBJ2-3, with TRBD2 as a possible D gene (6 bases). Looked up from germline, CDR1 is MDHEN and CDR2 is SYDVKM. This CDR3 comprises 13 residues. V lost 9 bases and J 2 bases, leaving 12 bases between the germline ends. The CDR3 DNA reads TGTGCCAGAAAGTGGGGGGTCACAGATACGCAGTATTTT. Its translation: CARKWGVTDTQYF.

This clonotype was seen a few times. The rearrangement uses TRBV27 and TRBJ2-7; 9 nucleotides align to TRBD1. The CDR3 consists of 16 residues. Trimming took 3 bases from V and 2 from J; bases not matched to a gene: 8. Germline CDR1 reads MNHEY; CDR2 reads SMNVEV (reference sequence). This CDR3 is CASSLSFGTGTYEQYF. The CDR3 coding sequence is TGTGCCAGCAGTTTGTCGTTTGGGACAGGGACCTACGAGCAGTACTTC.

The chain joins TRBV20-1 to TRBJ2-1; D is uncertain. Germline loops: CDR1 DFQATT, CDR2 SNEGSKA (reference sequence). This CDR3 is built from 12 residues. Trimming left V 3 bases short and J 6 bases short, with 9 bases between. DNA for the CDR3: TGCAGTGCTAGTCAGAACATCAATGAGCAGTTCTTC. It codes for CSASQNINEQFF.

This clonotype appeared a few times. The V and J genes are TRBV25-1 and TRBJ1-2; 9 bases fit TRBD1. The CDR3 spans 15 residues. V lost 2 bases and J lost 5; bases outside the gene matches: 6. Germline loops: CDR1 MGHDK, CDR2 SYGVNS. The CDR3 spells CASSEPTGGGYGYTF. The CDR3 DNA reads as TGTGCCAGCAGTGAACCGACAGGGGGTGGGTATGGCTACACCTTC.